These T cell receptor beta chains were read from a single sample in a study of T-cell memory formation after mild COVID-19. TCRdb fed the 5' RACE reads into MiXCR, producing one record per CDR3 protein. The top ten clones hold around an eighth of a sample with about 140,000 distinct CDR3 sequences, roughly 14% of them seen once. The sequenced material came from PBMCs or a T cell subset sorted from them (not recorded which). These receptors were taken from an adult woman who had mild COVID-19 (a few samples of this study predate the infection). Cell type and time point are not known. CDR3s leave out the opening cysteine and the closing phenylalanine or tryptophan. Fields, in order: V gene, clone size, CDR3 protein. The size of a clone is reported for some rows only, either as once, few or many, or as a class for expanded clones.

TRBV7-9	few	ASGSGTGDYEQY
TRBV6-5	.	ASSRDFYEQY
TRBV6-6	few	ASSRLAGGDTGELF
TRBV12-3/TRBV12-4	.	ASSFASTDTQY
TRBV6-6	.	ASSYNPFRGGKSYEQY
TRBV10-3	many	AISDRDRETDTQY
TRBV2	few	ATNMGTDTQY
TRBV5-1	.	ASSPLEMTWGEQF
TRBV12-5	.	ASGLVLAQANGEQF
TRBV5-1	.	ASRGQGASGANVLT
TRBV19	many	ASSSTGVNTGELF
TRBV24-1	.	ATSTVYNTEAF
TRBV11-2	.	ASSRPWGSYNEQF
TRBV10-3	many	AITPSTSEADTQY
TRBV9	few	ASSVGRDRPSYEQY
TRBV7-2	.	ASSLSGTAEEQY
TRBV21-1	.	ASSKGGRGCEKLF
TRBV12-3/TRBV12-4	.	ASSLEVGIYNEQF
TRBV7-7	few	ASSLAGSDEQY
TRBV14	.	ATPGRFAERSSSYEQY
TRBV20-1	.	SARVANQPQH
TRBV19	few	ASSMGGNTGELF
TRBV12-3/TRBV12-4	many	ASSKGLAGVVEQF
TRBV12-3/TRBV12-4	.	ASSFTGNTGELF
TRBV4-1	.	ASSQGVENQPQH
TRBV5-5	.	ASSLTEVNTEAF
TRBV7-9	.	ASSFGQGGRTDTQY
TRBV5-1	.	ASSSRGGRNYEQY
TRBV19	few	ASTTPATGRDYGYT
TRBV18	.	ASSPDRVGNQPQH
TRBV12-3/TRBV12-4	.	ASSSRHTEAF
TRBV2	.	ASSEGPWEEKLF
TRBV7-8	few	ASSFTGYEQY
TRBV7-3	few	ASSLTGASTDTQY
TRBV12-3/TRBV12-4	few	ASRTGTANTGELF
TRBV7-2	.	ASSVPTSGTDTQY
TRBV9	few	ASSVDANEQF
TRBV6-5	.	ASSYGGAVGYNEQF
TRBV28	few	ASRGASGFYNEQF
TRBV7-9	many	ASSTSYTGELF
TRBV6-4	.	ASSEQGPGEQF
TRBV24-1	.	ATSDFGGGQGADGYT
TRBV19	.	ASRDRSSGNTIY
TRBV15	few	ATSREGTGRGS
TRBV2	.	ASSDAGAQIDTQY
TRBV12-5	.	ASGREGTGYNEQF
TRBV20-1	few	SATPGTATYEQY
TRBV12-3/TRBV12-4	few	ASSFRHLGTDTQY